This T cell receptor (beta chain) was obtained from a study of glioma-infiltrating T cells after dendritic cell vaccination. Study as a whole: Patients had newly diagnosed or recurrent glioblastoma and received dendritic cell vaccines. Autologous tumor lysate-pulsed dendritic cell vaccination was given between about 2002 and 2013. Autologous tumor lysate was loaded overnight onto monocyte-derived dendritic cells grown approximately seven days with IL-4 and GM-CSF. Whole-study results and caveats: Higher pretreatment TIL content predicted longer progression-free time and survival.

Regarding this clone: Its antigen is still unknown.

Measured with immunoSEQ multiplex PCR; TCRdb has only the in-frame clones, and not every one. The sample includes almost 90,000 clones, around 83% of them seen just once. The time point was: after dendritic cell vaccination, including at tumor progression/relapse. V gave up 5 bases and J gave up 5 bases; unmatched junction bases: 4. Germline V gene data show CDR1 as MGHDK and CDR2 as SYGVNS. The CDR3 contains 13 residues. The sample was blood, taken after dendritic cell vaccination. The rearrangement joins TRBV25-1 to TRBJ2-5, with 8 bases fitting TRBD2. The receptor comes from a human donor with glioblastoma. CDR3 protein: CASSTGGAETQYF. CDR3 nucleotide sequence: TGTGCCAGCAGTACGGGGGGGGCTGAGACCCAGTACTTC.